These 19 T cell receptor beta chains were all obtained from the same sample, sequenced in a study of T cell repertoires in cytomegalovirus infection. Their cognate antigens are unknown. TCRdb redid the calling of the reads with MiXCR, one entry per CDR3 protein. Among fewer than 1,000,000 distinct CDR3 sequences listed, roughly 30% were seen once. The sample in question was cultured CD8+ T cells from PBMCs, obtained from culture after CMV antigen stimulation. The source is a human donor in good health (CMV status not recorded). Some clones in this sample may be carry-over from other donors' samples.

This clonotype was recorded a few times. CDR3 sequence: CATSSRGRETQYF. In nucleotides, the CDR3 is TGTGCCACCAGCTCCCGGGGCCGGGAGACCCAGTACTTC. This chain uses TRBV15 with TRBJ2-5; D may be TRBD1 or TRBD2 (5 bases each). CDR3 length: 13 residues. V lost 5 bases and J 5 bases, leaving 12 bases between the germline ends. Germline lookup yields CDR1 LNHNV and CDR2 YYDKDF (reference sequence).

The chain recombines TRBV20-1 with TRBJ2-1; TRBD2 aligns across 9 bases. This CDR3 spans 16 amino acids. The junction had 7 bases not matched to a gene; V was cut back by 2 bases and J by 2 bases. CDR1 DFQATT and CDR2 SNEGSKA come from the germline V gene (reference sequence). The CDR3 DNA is TGCAGTGCTAGACCCCCCGGCGGGGGGGCCTACAATGAGCAGTTCTTC. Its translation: CSARPPGGGAYNEQFF.

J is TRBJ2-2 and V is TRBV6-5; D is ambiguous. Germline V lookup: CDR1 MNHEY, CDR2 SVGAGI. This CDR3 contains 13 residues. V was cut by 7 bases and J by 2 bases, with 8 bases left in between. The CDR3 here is CASTQVNTGELFF. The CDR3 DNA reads TGTGCCAGCACGCAGGTTAACACCGGGGAGCTGTTTTTT.

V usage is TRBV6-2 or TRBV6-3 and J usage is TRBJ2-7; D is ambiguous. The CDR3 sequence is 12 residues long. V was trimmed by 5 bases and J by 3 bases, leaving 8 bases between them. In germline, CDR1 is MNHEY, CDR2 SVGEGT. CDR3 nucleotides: TGTGCCAGCAGTCGGATATACTACGAGCAGTACTTC. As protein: CASSRIYYEQYF.

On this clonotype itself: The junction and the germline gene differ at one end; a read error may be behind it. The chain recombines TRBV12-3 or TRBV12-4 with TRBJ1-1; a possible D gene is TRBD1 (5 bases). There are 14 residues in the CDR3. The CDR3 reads CTSTPFGGRTEAFF. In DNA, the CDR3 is TGTACCAGCACTCCCTTTGGGGGTCGGACTGAAGCTTTCTTT.

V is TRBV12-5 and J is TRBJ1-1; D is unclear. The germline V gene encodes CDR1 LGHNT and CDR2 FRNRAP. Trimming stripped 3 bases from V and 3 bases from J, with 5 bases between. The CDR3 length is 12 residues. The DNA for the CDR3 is TGTGCTAGTGGTTTTATGGACACTGAAGCTTTCTTT. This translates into CASGFMDTEAFF. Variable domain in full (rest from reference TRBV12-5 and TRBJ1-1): DARVTQTPRHKVTEMGQEVTMRCQPILGHNTVFWYRQTMMQGLELLAYFRNRAPLDDSGMPKDRFSAEMPDATLATLKIQPSEPRDSAVYFCASGFMDTEAFFGQGTRLTVV.

The DNA of the CDR3 is TGTGCCAGCAGCTTTGATATCGCAGGGATAAGCGATGAGCAGTTCTTC. Protein sequence: CASSFDIAGISDEQFF. The V gene is TRBV7-6, the J gene TRBJ2-1; tentatively, D is TRBD1 (5 bases). There are 16 residues in the CDR3. Between the trimmed V and J ends, which lost 3 bases and 8 bases, there was a span of 20 bases. Per germline, CDR1 SGHVS and CDR2 FNYEAQ.

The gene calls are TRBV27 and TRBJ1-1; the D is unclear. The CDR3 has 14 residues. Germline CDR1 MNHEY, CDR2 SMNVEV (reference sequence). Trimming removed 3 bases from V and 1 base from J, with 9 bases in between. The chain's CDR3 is CASSFGFGNTEAFF. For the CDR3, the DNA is TGTGCCAGCAGTTTCGGGTTTGGGAACACTGAAGCTTTCTTT.

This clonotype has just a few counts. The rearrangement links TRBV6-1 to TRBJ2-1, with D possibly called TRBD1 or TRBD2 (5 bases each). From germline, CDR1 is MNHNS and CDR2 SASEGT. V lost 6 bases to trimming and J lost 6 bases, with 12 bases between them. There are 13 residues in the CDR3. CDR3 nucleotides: TGTGCCAGCAGCCCGGGGCTAGTCAATGAGCAGTTCTTC. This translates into CASSPGLVNEQFF.

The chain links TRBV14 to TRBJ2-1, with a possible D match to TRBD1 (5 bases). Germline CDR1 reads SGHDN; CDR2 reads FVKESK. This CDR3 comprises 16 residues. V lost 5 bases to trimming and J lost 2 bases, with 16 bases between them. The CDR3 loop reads CASSKGEGLAYNEQFF. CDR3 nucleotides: TGTGCCAGCAGCAAAGGGGAAGGGCTAGCCTACAATGAGCAGTTCTTC.

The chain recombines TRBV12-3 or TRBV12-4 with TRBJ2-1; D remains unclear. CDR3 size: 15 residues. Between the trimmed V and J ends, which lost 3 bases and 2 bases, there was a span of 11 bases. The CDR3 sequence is CASSLGVVAYNEQFF. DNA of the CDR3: TGTGCCAGCAGTTTGGGTGTGGTGGCCTACAATGAGCAGTTCTTC.

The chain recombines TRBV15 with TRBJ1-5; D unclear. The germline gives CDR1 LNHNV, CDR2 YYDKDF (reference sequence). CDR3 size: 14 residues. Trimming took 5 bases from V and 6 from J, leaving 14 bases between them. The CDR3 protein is CATSVLSRAQPQHF. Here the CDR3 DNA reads TGTGCCACCAGCGTCCTTAGTCGGGCTCAGCCCCAGCATTTT.

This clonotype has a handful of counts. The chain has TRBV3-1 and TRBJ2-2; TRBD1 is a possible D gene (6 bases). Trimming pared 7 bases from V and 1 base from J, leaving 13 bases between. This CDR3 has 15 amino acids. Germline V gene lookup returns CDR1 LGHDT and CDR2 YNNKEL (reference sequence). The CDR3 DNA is TGTGCCAGCACCCCGGACAGACAGAACACCGGGGAGCTGTTTTTT. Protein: CASTPDRQNTGELFF. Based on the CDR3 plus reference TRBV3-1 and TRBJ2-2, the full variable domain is DTAVSQTPKYLVTQMGNDKSIKCEQNLGHDTMYWYKQDSKKFLKIMFSYNNKELIINETVPNRFSPKSPDKAHLNLHINSLELGDSAVYFCASTPDRQNTGELFFGEGSRLTVL.

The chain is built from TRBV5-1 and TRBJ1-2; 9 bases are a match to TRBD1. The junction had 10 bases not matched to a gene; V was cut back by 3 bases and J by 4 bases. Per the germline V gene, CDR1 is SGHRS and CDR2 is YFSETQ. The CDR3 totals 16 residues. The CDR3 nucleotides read TGCGCCAGCAGCTCAAAGCGGGACAGGGCTGCCTATGGCTACACCTTC. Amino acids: CASSSKRDRAAYGYTF.

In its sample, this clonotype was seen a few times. The CDR3 DNA reads as TGTGCCATCAGTGAGTCTCAGCGGGAGCAGTACTTC. Protein sequence: CAISESQREQYF. The chain is built from TRBV10-3 and TRBJ2-7; maybe TRBD2 (5 bases). The germline gives CDR1 ENHRY, CDR2 SYGVKD. The CDR3 extends over 12 amino acids. The ends were cut back, 0 bases at V and 7 bases at J, with 7 bases in the middle.

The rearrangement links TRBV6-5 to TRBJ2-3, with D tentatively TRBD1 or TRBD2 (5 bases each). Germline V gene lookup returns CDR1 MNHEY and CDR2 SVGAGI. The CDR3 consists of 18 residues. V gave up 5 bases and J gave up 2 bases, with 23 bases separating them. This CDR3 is CASSPKGWDALHTDTQYF. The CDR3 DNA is TGTGCCAGCAGTCCGAAAGGCTGGGACGCACTTCACACAGATACGCAGTATTTT.

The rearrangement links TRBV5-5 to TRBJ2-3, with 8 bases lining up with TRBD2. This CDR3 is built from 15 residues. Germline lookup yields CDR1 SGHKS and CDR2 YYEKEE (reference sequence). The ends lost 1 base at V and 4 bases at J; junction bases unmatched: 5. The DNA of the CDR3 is TGTGCCAGCAGCTTGATAGCGGGGAATTCAGATACGCAGTATTTT. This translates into CASSLIAGNSDTQYF.

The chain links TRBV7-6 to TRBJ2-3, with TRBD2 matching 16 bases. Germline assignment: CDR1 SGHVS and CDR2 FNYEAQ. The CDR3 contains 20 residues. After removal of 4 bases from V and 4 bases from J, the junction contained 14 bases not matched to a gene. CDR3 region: CASSSPGGLAGGISADTQYF. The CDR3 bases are TGTGCCAGCAGCTCCCCGGGGGGACTAGCGGGGGGGATAAGCGCAGATACGCAGTATTTT.

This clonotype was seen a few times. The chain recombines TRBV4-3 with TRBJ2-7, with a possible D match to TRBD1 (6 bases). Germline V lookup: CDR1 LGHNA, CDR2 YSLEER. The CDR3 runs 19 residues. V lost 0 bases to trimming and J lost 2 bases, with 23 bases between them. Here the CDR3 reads CASSQDVWTSLSGAYEQYV. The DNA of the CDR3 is TGCGCCAGCAGCCAAGACGTTTGGACCTCACTATCAGGGGCCTACGAGCAGTACGTC.